The text below deals with one TCR beta chain. The data are from a study of blood T cell repertoires in COVID-19. Clones were read by immunoSEQ multiplex PCR, and TCRdb kept only the in-frame ones, dropping some. The repertoire includes 20,000 to 30,000 clones, around nine tenths of them detected once, and roughly 15% sits in the top ten. The TCR comes from a man between 65 and 80 years old with acute or convalescent COVID-19. Sequencing input: peripheral blood.

This CDR3 reads CASSLVSGGEGYTF. As DNA, the CDR3 is TGTGCCAGCAGCTTGGTTTCAGGGGGAGAAGGCTACACCTTC. This rearrangement joins TRBV5-5 to TRBJ1-2, with TRBD1 matching 7 bases. Germline CDR1 SGHKS, CDR2 YYEKEE (reference sequence). The length of the CDR3 is 14 residues. V lost 0 bases, J lost 8 bases, and 7 bases stayed unmatched.